This TCR beta chain was sequenced for a study of graft-versus-host responses after intestinal transplantation. Study-level information: Each recipient received a multivisceral, liver-intestinal, or isolated intestinal graft.

Concerning this clone itself: The target antigen is unknown.

Per the germline V gene, CDR1 is LGHNA and CDR2 is YNFKEQ. This CDR3 has 14 residues. The V end lost 1 base, the J end lost 5 bases, and 12 bases lay between the germline ends. The table came from immunoSEQ multiplex PCR; TCRdb's copy has only in-frame clones and leaves some out. The table includes roughly 80,000 clones, 87% detected once. Sample: unstimulated CD8+ T cells sorted from spleen or lymph node cells, taken before transplant. V and J are TRBV4-2 and TRBJ2-7; possibly TRBD1 or TRBD2 for D (5 bases each). This receptor was taken from a human donor who was the organ donor for an intestinal transplant. The DNA of the CDR3 is TGTGCCAGCAGCCAAGGGGGCCCGGGGAACGAGCAGTACTTC. The encoded protein is CASSQGGPGNEQYF.